The clone carrying this T cell receptor (beta chain) was recorded many times. Its antigen is undetermined. The data are from a study of OX40 agonist ivuxolimab in advanced cancers. Turning to the study itself: Patients were treated with intravenous ivuxolimab, dosed at 0.01 to 10 mg/kg and infused every 2 weeks. Study-level points and caveats: Researchers report that CD8+ T cells had, on average, more expanded clones than CD4+.

Using immunoSEQ multiplex PCR, the repertoire was profiled, and TCRdb retains in-frame clones only, with some absent. The sample has 100,000 to 120,000 clones, around 93% seen once. The receptor was derived from an adult with an advanced solid tumor such as melanoma, head and neck, liver or kidney cancer. The sequencing here drew on CD4+ or CD8+ T cells sorted from blood, taken in a trial of the OX40 agonist ivuxolimab.

The CDR3 here is CAWSAALLHEQFF. Here the CDR3 DNA reads TGTGCCTGGAGTGCCGCGCTCCTTCATGAGCAGTTCTTC. The rearrangement uses TRBV30 and TRBJ2-1; no definite D call. V shed 1 base and J shed 8 bases, with 12 bases lying between them. The CDR3 covers 13 residues. Per germline, CDR1 GTSNPN and CDR2 SVGIG (reference sequence).